The 5 T cell receptor beta chains in this list originate from one sample, sequenced in a study of cytomegalovirus exposure and HLA in healthy donors. Sequenced by immunoSEQ multiplex PCR; TCRdb stores in-frame clones only, minus some. Of fewer than 130,000 clones in the sample, roughly 90% were seen once. Material for sequencing was PBMCs. These receptors originate from a woman in her 30s in good health and CMV-seropositive.

The chain couples TRBV6-1 to TRBJ2-7; D might be TRBD2 (5 bases). Germline CDR1 MNHNS, CDR2 SASEGT. V shed 8 bases and J shed 1 base, with 9 bases lying between them. CDR3 length: 12 residues. The CDR3 DNA is TGTGCCAGCGGAGGCGTTTCCTACGAGCAGTACTTC. Protein sequence: CASGGVSYEQYF.

The rearrangement joins TRBV7-8 to TRBJ2-3; D is uncertain. This CDR3 is 13 amino acids long. The V and J ends lost 2 bases and 3 bases respectively, with 6 bases between them. CDR1 and CDR2 from the germline V gene are SGHVS and FQNEAQ. The CDR3 DNA reads as TGTGCCAGCAGCTTAATTTCGACAGATACGCAGTATTTT. It encodes CASSLISTDTQYF.

The V gene is TRBV5-1, the J gene TRBJ2-1; 15 nucleotides agree with TRBD2. Trimming removed 3 bases from V and 1 base from J; junction bases left unmatched: 2. Germline V gene data show CDR1 as SGHRS and CDR2 as YFSETQ. CDR3 length equals 17 residues. CDR3 nucleotides: TGCGCCAGCAGCTGGGGACTAGCGGGAGGATCCTACAATGAGCAGTTCTTC. This encodes CASSWGLAGGSYNEQFF.

This clone was seen a single time. The rearrangement uses TRBV6-1 and TRBJ1-2, with 7 bases identical to TRBD1. This CDR3 contains 15 residues. Germline V CDR1 and CDR2: MNHNS, SASEGT. The ends lost 7 bases at V and 6 bases at J; junction bases unmatched: 14. The CDR3 region has the DNA TGTGCCAGCACACGGACAGGCCTCAGCCTGGATGGCTACACCTTC. Its translation: CASTRTGLSLDGYTF.

This chain joins TRBV19 and TRBJ1-1; perhaps TRBD1 as D (5 bases). Between the trimmed V and J ends, which lost 2 bases and 4 bases, there was a span of 8 bases. Germline CDR1 and CDR2: LNHDA and SQIVND (reference sequence). The CDR3 spans 13 residues. The CDR3 loop is CASSIQGCTEAFF. CDR3 DNA sequence: TGTGCCAGTAGTATACAGGGTTGCACTGAAGCTTTCTTT. Looking up the rest from reference TRBV19 and TRBJ1-1 gives the full variable domain: DGGITQSPKYLFRKEGQNVTLSCEQNLNHDAMYWYRQDPGQGLRLIYYSQIVNDFQKGDIAEGYSVSREKKESFPLTVTSAQKNPTAFYLCASSIQGCTEAFFGQGTRLTVV.